These 2 T cell receptor beta chains came from one sample sequenced in a study of T cell repertoires in cytomegalovirus infection. TCRdb independently ran MiXCR on the reads; one entry per CDR3 protein. The data hold roughly 920,000 distinct CDR3 sequences, with roughly a third observed a single time. For these TCRs, the target antigens are not known. The material was cultured CD8+ T cells from PBMCs, obtained from culture after CMV antigen stimulation. The receptors were sampled from a human donor in good health (CMV status not recorded). Some clones in this sample may be carry-over from other donors' samples.

This clonotype was observed a few times. This chain connects TRBV7-9 to TRBJ1-1; 8 bases map to TRBD1. Losses at the gene ends were 2 bases for V and 4 bases for J; bases not matched to a gene: 9. CDR1 is SEHNR and CDR2 is FQNEAQ in the germline V gene (reference sequence). The CDR3 contains 16 residues. Written as DNA, the CDR3 is TGTGCCAGCAGCTTATCTTCATCAGGGGGCTTCACTGAAGCTTTCTTT. Translating it yields CASSLSSSGGFTEAFF.

This chain connects TRBV19 to TRBJ1-1; 7 nucleotides agree with TRBD1. The CDR3 is made up of 16 amino acids. V shed 3 bases, J shed 1 base, and the junction held 8 bases outside the gene matches. Germline loops: CDR1 LNHDA, CDR2 SQIVND (reference sequence). DNA of the CDR3: TGTGCCAGTAGTATTATCCTCCGGGACAGGAACACTGAAGCTTTCTTT. Residues: CASSIILRDRNTEAFF.